Below, 4 T cell receptor beta chains from the same sample are listed, as sequenced in a study of Graves' ophthalmopathy and Graves' hyperthyroidism. Investigators amplified TCR beta CDR3 regions from RNA transcripts. The workflow started with a first-round RT-PCR run with HTBI primers and then moved on to a second-round multiplex PCR. In TCRdb, the multiplex PCR reads were re-called with MiXCR into one record per CDR3 protein. In the table there are hundreds of thousands of distinct CDR3 sequences, about 41% of which are singletons. Sequencing was done on a sample of peripheral blood. The source is an adult man with Graves' ophthalmopathy.

This clonotype was detected many times. The V and J genes are TRBV7-8 and TRBJ1-4; D gene ambiguous. The CDR3 contains 13 residues. Germline CDR1 reads SGHVS; CDR2 reads FQNEAQ. The V end lost 6 bases, the J end lost 8 bases, and 13 bases lay between the germline ends. The CDR3, as DNA: TGTGCCAGCAGGGGTCATGTATTGGAAAAACTGTTTTTT. Protein: CASRGHVLEKLFF.

The chain links TRBV5-1 to TRBJ2-5; 7 bases are a match to TRBD1. The V gene's germline CDR1 is SGHRS and CDR2 YFSETQ. The V gene end was trimmed by 0 bases and the J gene end by 6 bases; junction bases not matched to a gene: 5. This CDR3 is 14 amino acids long. Written as DNA, the CDR3 is TGCGCCAGCAGCTTGGTGGGACAGCAACAGACCCAGTACTTC. It codes for CASSLVGQQQTQYF.

CDR3 residues: CASSLRLTEGYEQYF. CDR3 nucleotides: TGTGCCAGCAGCCTACGACTAACAGAGGGCTACGAGCAGTACTTC. This chain links TRBV9 with TRBJ2-7; perhaps TRBD2 as D (5 bases). Germline-derived CDR1 and CDR2 are SGDLS and YYNGEE. The CDR3 runs 15 residues. Trimming stripped 4 bases from V and 3 bases from J, with 17 bases between.

This clonotype occurred many times. A much larger clone differs from this one at a single base, so this may be a read error. This rearrangement joins TRBV2 to TRBJ1-2, with D perhaps TRBD1 (5 bases). Germline CDR1 and CDR2: SNHLY and FYNNEI. V lost 2 bases and J lost 4, with 8 bases in between. CDR3 length equals 13 residues. CDR3 loop: CASSELGTYGYTF. Here the CDR3 DNA reads TGTGCCAGCAGTGAATTAGGGACCTATGGCTACACCTTC.